A selection of T cell receptor beta chains follows, all from one sample in a study of beta chain features in type 1 diabetes. The method was immunoSEQ multiplex PCR; TCRdb's version includes in-frame clones alone and lacks a portion of them. The sample lists a few hundred thousand clones, approximately 10% occurring once. The specimen sequenced was naive CD4+ T cells from blood. The receptors come from a man aged 30-40 years with type 1 diabetes. Each CDR3 is given with its conserved first and last residue. D genes are given only for firm matches. Where a row states a size, it is once, few, many or the class of an expanded clone; other rows omit it.

j_call: TRBJ2-3
d_call: -
v_call: TRBV6-5
clone_size: few
cdr3_aa: CASSRGDTQYF
cdr3_nt: TGTGCCAGTTCTAGGGGGGATACGCAGTATTTT

j_call: TRBJ1-5
d_call: -
v_call: TRBV7-2
clone_size: -
cdr3_aa: CASSLIADQPQHF
cdr3_nt: TGTGCCAGCAGCTTGATAGCCGATCAGCCCCAGCATTTT

j_call: TRBJ2-5
d_call: TRBD2
v_call: TRBV11-1
clone_size: few
cdr3_aa: CASRSTSGGLETQYF
cdr3_nt: TGTGCCAGCAGATCGACTAGCGGGGGCCTTGAGACCCAGTACTTC

j_call: TRBJ1-1
d_call: -
v_call: TRBV5-1
clone_size: -
cdr3_aa: CASSTNQVLNTEAFF
cdr3_nt: TGCGCCAGCAGCACAAACCAGGTCCTGAACACTGAAGCTTTCTTT

j_call: TRBJ1-6
d_call: -
v_call: TRBV19
clone_size: few
cdr3_aa: CASSPHQGRPSPLHF
cdr3_nt: TGTGCCAGTAGTCCTCACCAGGGTCGGCCTTCACCCCTCCACTTT

j_call: TRBJ1-1
d_call: TRBD1
v_call: TRBV4-1
clone_size: -
cdr3_aa: CASSQRQGTLNTEAFF
cdr3_nt: TGCGCCAGCAGCCAACGACAGGGGACTCTGAACACTGAAGCTTTCTTT

j_call: TRBJ2-7
d_call: -
v_call: TRBV6-5
clone_size: few
cdr3_aa: CASSYTILERQYF
cdr3_nt: TGTGCCAGCAGTTACACTATTCTAGAGAGGCAGTACTTC

j_call: TRBJ1-1
d_call: -
v_call: TRBV18
clone_size: few
cdr3_aa: CASSGAQPNTEAFF
cdr3_nt: TGTGCCAGCTCAGGCGCACAGCCGAACACTGAAGCTTTCTTT

j_call: TRBJ2-2
d_call: -
v_call: TRBV5-8
clone_size: -
cdr3_aa: CASSPGTFTGELFF
cdr3_nt: TGTGCCAGCAGCCCCGGGACTTTCACCGGGGAGCTGTTTTTT

j_call: TRBJ2-1
d_call: -
v_call: TRBV7-9
clone_size: -
cdr3_aa: CASSPGGQRSNNEQFF
cdr3_nt: TGTGCCAGCAGCCCCGGGGGGCAGAGGTCGAACAATGAGCAGTTCTTC

j_call: TRBJ1-1
d_call: TRBD1
v_call: TRBV5-1
clone_size: -
cdr3_aa: CASSLTGVNTEAFF
cdr3_nt: TGCGCCAGCAGCTTGACAGGGGTGAACACTGAAGCTTTCTTT

j_call: TRBJ2-5
d_call: -
v_call: TRBV27
clone_size: few
cdr3_aa: CAAPGVAAETQYF
cdr3_nt: TGTGCCGCTCCGGGTGTCGCTGCGGAGACCCAGTACTTC

j_call: TRBJ2-6
d_call: -
v_call: TRBV7-8
clone_size: -
cdr3_aa: CASSLAESGANVLTF
cdr3_nt: TGTGCCAGCAGCTTAGCAGAGTCTGGGGCCAACGTCCTGACTTTC

j_call: TRBJ2-5
d_call: -
v_call: TRBV9
clone_size: few
cdr3_aa: CASSVSTRTTGSQETQYF
cdr3_nt: TGTGCCAGCAGCGTAAGTACGCGGACAACAGGATCACAAGAGACCCAGTACTTC

j_call: TRBJ2-1
d_call: -
v_call: TRBV5-1
clone_size: few
cdr3_aa: CASSLDQAYNEQFF
cdr3_nt: TGCGCCAGCAGCTTGGATCAGGCCTACAATGAGCAGTTCTTC

j_call: TRBJ1-5
d_call: -
v_call: TRBV18
clone_size: few
cdr3_aa: CASSPGRDQPQHF
cdr3_nt: TGTGCCAGTTCCCCGGGGAGGGACCAGCCCCAGCATTTT

j_call: TRBJ2-3
d_call: -
v_call: TRBV9
clone_size: few
cdr3_aa: CASSVGALGGITDTQYF
cdr3_nt: TGTGCCAGCAGCGTAGGGGCCTTGGGGGGAATCACAGATACGCAGTATTTT

j_call: TRBJ2-5
d_call: TRBD2
v_call: TRBV7-2
clone_size: -
cdr3_aa: CASSFSGGQTQYF
cdr3_nt: TGTGCCAGCAGCTTTTCGGGGGGGCAGACCCAGTACTTC

j_call: TRBJ2-5
d_call: TRBD2
v_call: TRBV7-2
clone_size: -
cdr3_aa: CASIPQRGGGETQYF
cdr3_nt: TGTGCCAGCATCCCTCAGCGGGGGGGCGGAGAGACCCAGTACTTC

j_call: TRBJ2-6
d_call: -
v_call: TRBV28
clone_size: few
cdr3_aa: CASSGGGASSGANVLTF
cdr3_nt: TGTGCCTCCTCGGGAGGGGGCGCGAGCTCTGGGGCCAACGTCCTGACTTTC

j_call: TRBJ1-1
d_call: -
v_call: TRBV6-5
clone_size: -
cdr3_aa: CATSGGTEAFF
cdr3_nt: TGTGCCACCTCCGGGGGCACTGAAGCTTTCTTT

j_call: TRBJ2-3
d_call: -
v_call: TRBV5-1
clone_size: few
cdr3_aa: CASTQAGAEDTQYF
cdr3_nt: TGCGCCAGCACCCAGGCGGGGGCGGAAGATACGCAGTATTTT

j_call: TRBJ2-7
d_call: -
v_call: TRBV20-1
clone_size: -
cdr3_aa: CSGRTDYEQYF
cdr3_nt: TGCAGCGGCCGAACAGACTACGAGCAGTACTTC

j_call: TRBJ1-1
d_call: -
v_call: TRBV7-3
clone_size: -
cdr3_aa: CASSFLGGTEAFF
cdr3_nt: TGTGCCAGCAGCTTTCTGGGGGGCACTGAAGCTTTCTTT

j_call: TRBJ2-5
d_call: -
v_call: TRBV10-3
clone_size: -
cdr3_aa: CAISEGDIFQETQYF
cdr3_nt: TGTGCCATCAGTGAGGGTGACATTTTTCAAGAGACCCAGTACTTC

j_call: TRBJ2-1
d_call: TRBD2
v_call: TRBV5-1
clone_size: -
cdr3_aa: CASSLGTSGENEQFF
cdr3_nt: TGCGCCAGCAGCTTGGGGACTAGCGGGGAAAATGAGCAGTTCTTC

j_call: TRBJ2-5
d_call: TRBD1
v_call: TRBV5-4
clone_size: -
cdr3_aa: CASSLGTGGSRETQYF
cdr3_nt: TGTGCCAGCAGCTTGGGGACAGGGGGGTCCCGGGAGACCCAGTACTTC

j_call: TRBJ2-2
d_call: -
v_call: TRBV18
clone_size: few
cdr3_aa: CASSPQQSLNTGELFF
cdr3_nt: TGTGCCAGCTCACCTCAACAGAGTCTGAACACCGGGGAGCTGTTTTTT

j_call: TRBJ1-5
d_call: -
v_call: TRBV7-9
clone_size: -
cdr3_aa: CASSLGGGSNQPQHF
cdr3_nt: TGTGCCAGCAGCTTAGGGGGAGGGAGCAATCAGCCCCAGCATTTT

j_call: TRBJ1-1
d_call: -
v_call: TRBV20-1
clone_size: few
cdr3_aa: CSARRRTEAFF
cdr3_nt: TGCAGTGCTAGGAGGCGGACTGAAGCTTTCTTT

j_call: TRBJ2-1
d_call: -
v_call: TRBV28
clone_size: -
cdr3_aa: CASSFGRAVEQFF
cdr3_nt: TGTGCCAGCAGTTTCGGCAGGGCGGTTGAGCAGTTCTTC

j_call: TRBJ2-6
d_call: -
v_call: TRBV7-3
clone_size: -
cdr3_aa: CASSSGGPGANVLTF
cdr3_nt: TGTGCCAGCAGCTCGGGGGGCCCTGGGGCCAACGTCCTGACTTTC

j_call: TRBJ2-7
d_call: -
v_call: TRBV4-3
clone_size: -
cdr3_aa: CASSQFTSHTYEQYF
cdr3_nt: TGCGCCAGCAGCCAGTTCACTAGCCACACCTACGAGCAGTACTTC

j_call: TRBJ1-2
d_call: -
v_call: TRBV10-3
clone_size: few
cdr3_aa: CAANREGYGYTF
cdr3_nt: TGTGCCGCCAACAGGGAAGGGTATGGCTACACCTTC

j_call: TRBJ1-4
d_call: -
v_call: TRBV15
clone_size: few
cdr3_aa: CATSRDQAGVGEKLFF
cdr3_nt: TGTGCCACCAGCAGAGATCAGGCGGGGGTTGGTGAAAAACTGTTTTTT

j_call: TRBJ2-6
d_call: -
v_call: TRBV5-1
clone_size: -
cdr3_aa: CASSGRLAGANVLTF
cdr3_nt: TGCGCCAGCAGCGGGAGACTAGCTGGGGCCAACGTCCTGACTTTC

j_call: TRBJ2-3
d_call: -
v_call: TRBV7-9
clone_size: -
cdr3_aa: CASSLKGGTDTQYF
cdr3_nt: TGTGCCAGCAGCTTAAAGGGAGGCACAGATACGCAGTATTTT

j_call: TRBJ1-1
d_call: -
v_call: TRBV7-9
clone_size: few
cdr3_aa: CASSSQGGTEAFF
cdr3_nt: TGTGCCAGCAGCTCCCAGGGAGGAACTGAAGCTTTCTTT

j_call: TRBJ1-5
d_call: TRBD1
v_call: TRBV2
clone_size: few
cdr3_aa: CASRAGQGARQPQHF
cdr3_nt: TGTGCCAGCAGAGCGGGACAGGGGGCACGTCAGCCCCAGCATTTT

j_call: TRBJ1-1
d_call: TRBD1
v_call: TRBV10-3
clone_size: few
cdr3_aa: CAISDIQGSDTEAFF
cdr3_nt: TGTGCCATCAGTGATATACAGGGGAGTGACACTGAAGCTTTCTTT

j_call: TRBJ2-2
d_call: TRBD2
v_call: TRBV4-1
clone_size: -
cdr3_aa: CASSLLAGPNTGELFF
cdr3_nt: TGCGCCAGCAGCCTTCTAGCGGGGCCGAACACCGGGGAGCTGTTTTTT

j_call: TRBJ2-2
d_call: TRBD1
v_call: TRBV30
clone_size: -
cdr3_aa: CAWRLTGTGVTGELFF
cdr3_nt: TGTGCCTGGAGGTTGACCGGGACAGGGGTAACCGGGGAGCTGTTTTTT

j_call: TRBJ2-5
d_call: -
v_call: TRBV11-2
clone_size: few
cdr3_aa: CASSSYETQYF
cdr3_nt: TGTGCCAGCAGCTCGTATGAGACCCAGTACTTC

j_call: TRBJ1-2
d_call: -
v_call: TRBV2
clone_size: -
cdr3_aa: CASSGDGYGYTF
cdr3_nt: TGTGCCAGCAGTGGAGATGGCTATGGCTACACCTTC

j_call: TRBJ2-1
d_call: -
v_call: TRBV7-3
clone_size: few
cdr3_aa: CASSLRTDILDNEQFF
cdr3_nt: TGTGCCAGCAGCTTACGGACGGACATCCTAGACAATGAGCAGTTCTTC

j_call: TRBJ1-3
d_call: TRBD1
v_call: TRBV5-1
clone_size: -
cdr3_aa: CASSLRRDRDF
cdr3_nt: TGCGCCAGCAGCTTACGCCGGGACAGGGATTTT

j_call: TRBJ2-3
d_call: -
v_call: TRBV9
clone_size: few
cdr3_aa: CASSVAPTDTQYF
cdr3_nt: TGTGCCAGCAGCGTAGCTCCCACAGATACGCAGTATTTT